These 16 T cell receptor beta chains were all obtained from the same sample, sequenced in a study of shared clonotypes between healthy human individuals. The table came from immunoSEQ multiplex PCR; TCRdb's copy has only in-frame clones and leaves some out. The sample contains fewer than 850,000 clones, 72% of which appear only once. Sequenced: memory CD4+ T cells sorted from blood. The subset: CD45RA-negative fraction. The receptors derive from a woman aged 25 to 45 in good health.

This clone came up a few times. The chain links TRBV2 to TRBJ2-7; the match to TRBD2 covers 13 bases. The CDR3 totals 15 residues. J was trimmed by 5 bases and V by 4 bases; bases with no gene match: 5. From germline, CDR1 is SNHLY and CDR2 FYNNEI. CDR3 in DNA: TGTGCCAGCAGTGCCCAAGGACTAGCGGGAGACGAGCAGTACTTC. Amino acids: CASSAQGLAGDEQYF.

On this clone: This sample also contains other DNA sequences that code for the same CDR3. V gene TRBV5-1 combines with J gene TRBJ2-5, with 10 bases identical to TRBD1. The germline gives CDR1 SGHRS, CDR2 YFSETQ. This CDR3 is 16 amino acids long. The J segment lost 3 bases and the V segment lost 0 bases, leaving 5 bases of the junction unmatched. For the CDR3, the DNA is TGCGCCAGCAGCTTGGGGACAGGGGGTGTGAAAGAGACCCAGTACTTC. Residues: CASSLGTGGVKETQYF.

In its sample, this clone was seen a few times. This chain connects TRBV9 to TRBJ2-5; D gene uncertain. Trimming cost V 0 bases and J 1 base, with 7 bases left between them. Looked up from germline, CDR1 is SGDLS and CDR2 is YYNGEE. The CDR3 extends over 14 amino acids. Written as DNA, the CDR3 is TGTGCCAGCAGCGTAGAACCCCCCCAAGAGACCCAGTACTTC. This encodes CASSVEPPQETQYF.

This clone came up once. In nucleotides, the CDR3 is TGTGCCAGCAGCTTCTTGATTCTCTTAGGGGACGGCTACACCTTC. Its translation: CASSFLILLGDGYTF. V gene TRBV5-5 combines with J gene TRBJ1-2, with D possibly TRBD1 on 5 matching bases. Germline V gene sequence: CDR1 SGHKS, CDR2 YYEKEE (reference sequence). V was pared by 2 bases and J by 8 bases, with 19 bases between. This CDR3 comprises 15 residues.

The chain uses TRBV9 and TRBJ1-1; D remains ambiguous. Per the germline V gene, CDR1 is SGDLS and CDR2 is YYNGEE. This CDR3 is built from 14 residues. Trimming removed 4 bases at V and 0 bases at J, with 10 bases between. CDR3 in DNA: TGTGCCAGCAGCCCTTATTTGATGAACACTGAAGCTTTCTTT. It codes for CASSPYLMNTEAFF.

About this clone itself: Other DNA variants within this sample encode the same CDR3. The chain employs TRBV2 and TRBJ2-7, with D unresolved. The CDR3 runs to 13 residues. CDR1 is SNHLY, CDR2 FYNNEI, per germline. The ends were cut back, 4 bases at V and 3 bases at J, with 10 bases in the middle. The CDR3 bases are TGTGCCAGCAGTGCGAGTGAGCTCTACGAGCAGTACTTC. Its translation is CASSASELYEQYF.

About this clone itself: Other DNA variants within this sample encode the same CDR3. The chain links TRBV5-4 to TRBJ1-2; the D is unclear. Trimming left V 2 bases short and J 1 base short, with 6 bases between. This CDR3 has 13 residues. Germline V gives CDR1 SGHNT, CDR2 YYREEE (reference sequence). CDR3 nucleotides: TGTGCCAGCAGCTTCGGAGATAACTATGGCTACACCTTC. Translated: CASSFGDNYGYTF.

DNA for the CDR3: TGTGCCAGCAGCCCAACGGGACTAGCGGGGGGAGAGCAGTACTTC. Its translation: CASSPTGLAGGEQYF. The chain combines TRBV14 with TRBJ2-7; TRBD2 matches 15 bases. J lost 7 bases, V lost 4 bases, and 5 bases had no gene match. CDR3 length equals 15 residues. The germline CDR1 and CDR2 sequences are SGHDN and FVKESK.

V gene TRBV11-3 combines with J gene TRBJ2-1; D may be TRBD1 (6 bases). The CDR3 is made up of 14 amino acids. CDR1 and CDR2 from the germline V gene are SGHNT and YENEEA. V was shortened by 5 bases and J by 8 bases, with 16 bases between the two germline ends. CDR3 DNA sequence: TGTGCCAGCAGCGGGACACCCTTAGGGTATGAGCAGTTCTTC. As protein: CASSGTPLGYEQFF.

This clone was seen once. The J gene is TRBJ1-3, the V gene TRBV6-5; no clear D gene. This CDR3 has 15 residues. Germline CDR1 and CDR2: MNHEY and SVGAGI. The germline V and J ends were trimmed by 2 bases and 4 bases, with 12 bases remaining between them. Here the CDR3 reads CASSYGIGGGNTIYF. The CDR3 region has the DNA TGTGCCAGCAGTTACGGGATAGGTGGGGGAAACACCATATATTTT.

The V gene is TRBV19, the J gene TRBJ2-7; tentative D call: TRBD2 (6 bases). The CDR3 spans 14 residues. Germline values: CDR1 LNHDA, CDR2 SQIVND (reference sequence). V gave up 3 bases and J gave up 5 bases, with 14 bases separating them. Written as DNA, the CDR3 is TGTGCCAGTAGTATGGGACTTATCGGCAACGAGCAGTACTTC. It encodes CASSMGLIGNEQYF. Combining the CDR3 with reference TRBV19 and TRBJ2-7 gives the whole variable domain DGGITQSPKYLFRKEGQNVTLSCEQNLNHDAMYWYRQDPGQGLRLIYYSQIVNDFQKGDIAEGYSVSREKKESFPLTVTSAQKNPTAFYLCASSMGLIGNEQYFGPGTRLTVT.

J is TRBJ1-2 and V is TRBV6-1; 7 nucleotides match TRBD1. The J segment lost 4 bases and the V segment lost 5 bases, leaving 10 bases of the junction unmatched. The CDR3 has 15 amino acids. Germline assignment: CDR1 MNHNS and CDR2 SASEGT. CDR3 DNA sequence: TGTGCCAGCAGTTCAGGGGGATCCTTAAGCTATGGCTACACCTTC. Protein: CASSSGGSLSYGYTF.

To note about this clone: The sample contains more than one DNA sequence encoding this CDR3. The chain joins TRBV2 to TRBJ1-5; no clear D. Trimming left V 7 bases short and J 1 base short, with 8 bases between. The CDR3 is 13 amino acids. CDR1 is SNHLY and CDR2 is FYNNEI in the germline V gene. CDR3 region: CASKGNSNQPQHF. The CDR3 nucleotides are TGTGCCAGCAAAGGGAACAGCAATCAGCCCCAGCATTTT.

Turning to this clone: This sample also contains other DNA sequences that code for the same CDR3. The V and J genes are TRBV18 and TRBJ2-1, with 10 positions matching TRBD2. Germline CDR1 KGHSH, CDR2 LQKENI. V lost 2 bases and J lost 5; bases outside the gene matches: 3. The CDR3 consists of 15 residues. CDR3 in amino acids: CASSPGLAANNEQFF. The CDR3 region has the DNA TGTGCCAGCTCACCAGGACTAGCGGCAAACAATGAGCAGTTCTTC.

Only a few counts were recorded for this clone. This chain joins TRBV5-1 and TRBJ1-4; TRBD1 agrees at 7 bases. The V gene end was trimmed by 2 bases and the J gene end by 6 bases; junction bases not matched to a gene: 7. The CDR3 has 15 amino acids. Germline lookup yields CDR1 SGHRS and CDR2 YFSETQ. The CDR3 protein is CASSFLGTEDEKLFF. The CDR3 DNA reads TGCGCCAGCAGCTTTCTCGGGACAGAGGATGAAAAACTGTTTTTT.

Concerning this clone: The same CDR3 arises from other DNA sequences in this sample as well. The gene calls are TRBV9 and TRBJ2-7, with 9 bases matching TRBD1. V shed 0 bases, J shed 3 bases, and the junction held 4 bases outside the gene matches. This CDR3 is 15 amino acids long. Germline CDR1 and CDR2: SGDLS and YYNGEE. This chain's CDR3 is CASSVGGTGIYEQYF. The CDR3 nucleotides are TGTGCCAGCAGCGTAGGCGGGACAGGGATCTACGAGCAGTACTTC. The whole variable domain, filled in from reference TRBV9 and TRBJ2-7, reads DSGVTQTPKHLITATGQRVTLRCSPRSGDLSVYWYQQSLDQGLQFLIQYYNGEERAKGNILERFSAQQFPDLHSELNLSSLELGDSALYFCASSVGGTGIYEQYFGPGTRLTVT.